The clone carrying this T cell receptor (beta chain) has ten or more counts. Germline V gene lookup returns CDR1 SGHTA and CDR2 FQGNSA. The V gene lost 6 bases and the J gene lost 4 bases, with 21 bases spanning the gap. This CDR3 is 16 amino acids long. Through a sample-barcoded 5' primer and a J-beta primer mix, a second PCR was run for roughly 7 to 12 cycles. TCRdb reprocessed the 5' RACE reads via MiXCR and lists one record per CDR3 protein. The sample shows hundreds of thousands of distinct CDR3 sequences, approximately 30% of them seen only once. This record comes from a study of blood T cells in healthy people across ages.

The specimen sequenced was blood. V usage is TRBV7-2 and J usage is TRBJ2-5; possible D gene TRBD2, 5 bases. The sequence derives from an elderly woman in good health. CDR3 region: CASRLVAGVSGETQYF. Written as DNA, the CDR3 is TGTGCCAGCAGACTCGTTGCGGGCGTATCGGGAGAGACCCAGTACTTC.